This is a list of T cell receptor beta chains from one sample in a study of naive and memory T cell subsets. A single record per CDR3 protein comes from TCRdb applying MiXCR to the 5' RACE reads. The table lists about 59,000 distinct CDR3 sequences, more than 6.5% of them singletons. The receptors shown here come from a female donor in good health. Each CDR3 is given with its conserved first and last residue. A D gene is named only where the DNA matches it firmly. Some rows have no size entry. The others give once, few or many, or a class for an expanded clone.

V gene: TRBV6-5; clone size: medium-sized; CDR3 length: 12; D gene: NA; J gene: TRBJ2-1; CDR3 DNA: TGTGCCAGCAGTTCTTGGGGGAATGAGCAGTTCTTC; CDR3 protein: CASSSWGNEQFF
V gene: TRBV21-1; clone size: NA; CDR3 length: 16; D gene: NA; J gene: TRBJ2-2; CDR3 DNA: NA; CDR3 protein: CASILVATGNTGELFF
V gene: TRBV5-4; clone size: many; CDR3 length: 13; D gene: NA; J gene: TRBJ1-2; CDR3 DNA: TGTGCCAGCAGCTTGGCGGCGGGGGAAGGCTACACCTTC; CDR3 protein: CASSLAAGEGYTF
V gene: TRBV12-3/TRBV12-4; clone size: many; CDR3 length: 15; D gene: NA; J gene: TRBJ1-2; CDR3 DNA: TGTGCCAGCAGTTTAGGCTTGGCAGGATTCTATGGCTACACCTTC; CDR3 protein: CASSLGLAGFYGYTF
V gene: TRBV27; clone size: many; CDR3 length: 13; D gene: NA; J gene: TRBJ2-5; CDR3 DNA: TGTGCCAGCAGCGGACGTTGGCAAGAGACCCAGTACTTC; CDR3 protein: CASSGRWQETQYF
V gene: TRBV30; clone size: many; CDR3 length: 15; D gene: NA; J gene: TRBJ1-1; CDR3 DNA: TGTGCCTGGAGTAAAACCTACGGGGGCGGCACTGAAGCTTTCTTT; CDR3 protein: CAWSKTYGGGTEAFF
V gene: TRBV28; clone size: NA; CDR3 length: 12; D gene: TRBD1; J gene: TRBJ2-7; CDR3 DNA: TGTGCCACGACAGGGGGCCGTTACGAGCAGTACTTC; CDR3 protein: CATTGGRYEQYF
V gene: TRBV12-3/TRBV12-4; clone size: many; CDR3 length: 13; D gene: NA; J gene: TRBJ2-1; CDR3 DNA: TGTGCCAGCAGTTTAGACGAGTACAATGAGCAGTTCTTC; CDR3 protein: CASSLDEYNEQFF
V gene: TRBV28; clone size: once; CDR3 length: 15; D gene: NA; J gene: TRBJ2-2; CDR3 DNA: TGTGCCAGCAGTTCGGGATTTACTGGTTCGGACGAGCTGTTTTTT; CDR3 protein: CASSSGFTGSDELFF
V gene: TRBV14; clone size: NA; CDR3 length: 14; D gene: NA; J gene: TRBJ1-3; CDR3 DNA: TGTGCCAGCAGCCACTTGTTCTCTGGAAACACCATATATTTT; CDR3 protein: CASSHLFSGNTIYF
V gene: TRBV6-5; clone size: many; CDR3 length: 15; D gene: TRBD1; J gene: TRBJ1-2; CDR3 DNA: TGTGCCAGCAGTTACTCACAGGGGCTCCACTCCGGCTACACCTTC; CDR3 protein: CASSYSQGLHSGYTF
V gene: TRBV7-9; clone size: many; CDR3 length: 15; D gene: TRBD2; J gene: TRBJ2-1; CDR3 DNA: TGTGCCAGCAGCTTCCCCTCTAGCGGGAGTAATGAGCAGTTCTTC; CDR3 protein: CASSFPSSGSNEQFF
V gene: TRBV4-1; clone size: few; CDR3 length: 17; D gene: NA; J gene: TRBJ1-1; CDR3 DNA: TGCGCCAGCAGCCAGGGTACCTATCGGGTCGCGAACACTGAAGCTTTCTTT; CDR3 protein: CASSQGTYRVANTEAFF
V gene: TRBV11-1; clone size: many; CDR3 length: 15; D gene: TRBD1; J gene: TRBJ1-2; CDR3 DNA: TGTGCCAGCAGCTTTGTGGACAGGGGACGTGGGGGCTACACCTTC; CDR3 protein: CASSFVDRGRGGYTF
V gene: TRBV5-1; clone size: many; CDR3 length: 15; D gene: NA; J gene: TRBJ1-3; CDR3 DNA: TGCGCCAGCAGCTTGAACCTCGTCCCTGGAAACACCATATATTTT; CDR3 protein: CASSLNLVPGNTIYF
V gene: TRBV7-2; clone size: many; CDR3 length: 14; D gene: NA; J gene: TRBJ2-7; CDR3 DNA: TGTGCCAGCAGTTCGGGCCTACTTTCCTACGAGCAGTACTTC; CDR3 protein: CASSSGLLSYEQYF
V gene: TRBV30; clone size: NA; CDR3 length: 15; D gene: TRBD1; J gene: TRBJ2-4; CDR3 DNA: TGTGCCTGGAGTGTTACAGGGGGCTCGGGAAACATTCAGTACTTC; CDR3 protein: CAWSVTGGSGNIQYF
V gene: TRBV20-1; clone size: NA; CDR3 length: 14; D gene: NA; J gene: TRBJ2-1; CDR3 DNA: TGCAGCGTTATAGCGGATCTCTCCTACAATGAGCAGTTCTTC; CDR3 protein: CSVIADLSYNEQFF